The next 20 T cell receptor beta chains were all read from a single sample in a study of blood T cell repertoires in COVID-19. Profiled with immunoSEQ multiplex PCR; TCRdb holds only in-frame clones, not every one. The sample carries about 140,000 clones, 80% to 85% recorded once. The specimen sequenced was peripheral blood. Source of these receptors: a man aged 25 to 45 with COVID-19, enrolled during active disease.

The chain links TRBV27 to TRBJ2-3, with D perhaps matching TRBD1 (6 bases). In germline, CDR1 is MNHEY, CDR2 SMNVEV (reference sequence). This CDR3 comprises 17 residues. V was shortened by 6 bases and J by 0 bases, with 19 bases between the two germline ends. The chain's CDR3 is CASSPFPGHSSTDTQYF. CDR3 sequence (DNA): TGTGCCAGCAGCCCGTTCCCGGGACACTCAAGCACAGATACGCAGTATTTT.

The chain links TRBV6-2 or TRBV6-3 to TRBJ2-7; 8 positions match TRBD1. CDR1 and CDR2 from the germline V gene are MNHEY and SVGEGT. This CDR3 is 15 amino acids long. V shed 2 bases, J shed 5 bases, and the junction held 8 bases outside the gene matches. CDR3 DNA sequence: TGTGCCAGCAGTTACGCACAGGGGGGAGTCGACGAGCAGTACTTC. It codes for CASSYAQGGVDEQYF.

The chain carries TRBV29-1 and TRBJ2-1; no clear D. Trimming removed 1 base from V and 3 bases from J, with 16 bases in between. CDR1 and CDR2 from the germline V gene are SQVTM and ANQGSEA. The CDR3 loop spans 16 amino acids. The CDR3 is CSVEVGGGVGYNEQFF. The CDR3 DNA sequence: TGCAGCGTTGAAGTCGGTGGCGGAGTGGGCTACAATGAGCAGTTCTTC.

The V and J genes are TRBV10-2 and TRBJ1-5; 11 bases align to TRBD1. V shed 6 bases, J shed 7 bases, and the junction held 5 bases outside the gene matches. CDR1 WSHSY and CDR2 SAAADI come from the germline V gene. The CDR3 contains 14 residues. The CDR3 DNA reads as TGCGCCAGCAGGGGACAGGGGGTAAAGCAGCCCCAGCATTTT. Protein product: CASRGQGVKQPQHF.

The chain is built from TRBV5-4 and TRBJ2-3; 9 bases are a match to TRBD2. CDR3 length: 15 residues. Trimming at V came to 5 bases and at J to 3 bases, leaving 7 bases not matched to a gene. Germline V gives CDR1 SGHNT, CDR2 YYREEE (reference sequence). CDR3 sequence reads: CASSYSGRPTDTQYF. The CDR3 DNA follows: TGTGCCAGCAGTTATAGCGGGAGACCGACAGATACGCAGTATTTT.

The chain recombines TRBV28 with TRBJ2-7, with unresolved D. Germline lookup yields CDR1 MDHEN and CDR2 SYDVKM. The CDR3 contains 13 residues. V lost 7 bases and J lost 5, with 15 bases in between. As DNA, the CDR3 is TGTGCCAGCACCGAGGCTCTAAAGGACGAGCAGTACTTC. Amino acids: CASTEALKDEQYF.

The genes are TRBV7-9 and TRBJ1-4, with 9 bases aligning to TRBD1. The V segment lost 5 bases and the J segment 8 bases; nucleotides outside the gene matches: 6. This CDR3 region has 14 residues. Germline V CDR1 and CDR2: SEHNR, FQNEAQ (reference sequence). The CDR3 protein is CASSGTGNGEKLFF. The CDR3 nucleotides read TGTGCCAGCAGCGGGACAGGGAACGGCGAAAAACTGTTTTTT.

The chain couples TRBV27 to TRBJ2-3; maybe TRBD1 (5 bases). Trimming removed 2 bases from V and 2 bases from J, with 8 bases in between. Per the germline V gene, CDR1 is MNHEY and CDR2 is SMNVEV (reference sequence). CDR3 length: 14 residues. The CDR3 reads CASSLKGSTDTQYF. The DNA of the CDR3 is TGTGCCAGCAGTTTAAAGGGGTCCACAGATACGCAGTATTTT.

The gene calls are TRBV11-2 and TRBJ2-5; tentatively, D is TRBD2 (6 bases). With 1 base removed from V and 2 bases from J, the gap between germline ends came to 8 bases. CDR1 SGHAT and CDR2 FQNNGV come from the germline V gene. The CDR3 is made up of 14 amino acids. CDR3 sequence (DNA): TGTGCCAGCAGCTTAGGGGGGGATCAAGAGACCCAGTACTTC. Residues: CASSLGGDQETQYF.

The rearrangement links TRBV27 to TRBJ1-5, with a weak D call TRBD1 (6 bases). CDR3 length: 17 residues. Germline CDR1 MNHEY, CDR2 SMNVEV (reference sequence). The V and J ends lost 2 bases and 3 bases respectively, with 17 bases between them. CDR3 loop: CASSLTTPTGLNQPQHF. In nucleotides, the CDR3 is TGTGCCAGCAGTTTAACAACTCCGACAGGCCTCAATCAGCCCCAGCATTTT.

This sequence joins TRBV19 and TRBJ2-2; possible D gene TRBD2, 6 bases. The CDR3 has 13 amino acids. CDR1 and CDR2 from the germline V gene are LNHDA and SQIVND (reference sequence). Deletions cut 6 bases from V and 2 bases from J, with 7 bases between. The CDR3 region is CASSGSNTGELFF. The CDR3 DNA is TGTGCCAGTAGCGGGAGTAACACCGGGGAGCTGTTTTTT.

This clone has a single count. This chain joins TRBV7-9 and TRBJ2-7; TRBD1 matches 9 bases. Trimming cost V 5 bases and J 1 base; bases outside gene matches: 6. The CDR3 extends over 15 amino acids. Per germline, CDR1 SEHNR and CDR2 FQNEAQ (reference sequence). The CDR3 DNA follows: TGTGCCAGCAGCAAAACAGGGGGCTCTTCCTACGAGCAGTACTTC. It specifies CASSKTGGSSYEQYF.

The chain uses TRBV10-2 and TRBJ2-2; 10 positions match TRBD2. CDR1 and CDR2 from the germline V gene are WSHSY and SAAADI. The CDR3 spans 16 residues. Trimming took 5 bases from V and 6 from J; bases not matched to a gene: 9. The CDR3 loop is CASSRAGLAMAGELFF. The CDR3 DNA sequence: TGCGCCAGCAGTCGAGCGGGACTAGCGATGGCCGGGGAGCTGTTTTTT.

The rearrangement links TRBV29-1 to TRBJ1-4, with D tentatively TRBD1 (5 bases). The germline CDR1 and CDR2 sequences are SQVTM and ANQGSEA. Deletions cut 0 bases from V and 11 bases from J, with 19 bases between. The CDR3 has 15 amino acids. The CDR3 DNA reads TGCAGCGTTGAAGAGTTAGGCAAATCAGGGCGGAAACTGTTTTTT. This translates into CSVEELGKSGRKLFF.

The chain is built from TRBV7-2 and TRBJ2-7, with 11 positions matching TRBD2. J gave up 5 bases and V 5 bases, and 5 bases lay outside the gene matches. Germline values: CDR1 SGHTA, CDR2 FQGNSA. The CDR3 contains 14 residues. This chain's CDR3 is CASSPGGLADEQYF. In DNA form, the CDR3 reads TGTGCCAGCAGCCCGGGGGGACTAGCGGACGAGCAGTACTTC.

The chain has TRBV30 and TRBJ2-3; TRBD2 aligns across 10 bases. Losses at the gene ends were 0 bases for V and 5 bases for J; bases not matched to a gene: 2. In germline, CDR1 is GTSNPN, CDR2 SVGIG (reference sequence). The CDR3 extends over 14 amino acids. The CDR3 DNA follows: TGTGCCTGGAGTGTCAGCGGGAGGGGAGATACGCAGTATTTT. Translated: CAWSVSGRGDTQYF.

The CDR3 reads CSAKRATEAFF. The CDR3 DNA is TGCAGTGCTAAGAGGGCCACTGAAGCTTTCTTT. V usage is TRBV20-1 and J usage is TRBJ1-1, with D unclear. The CDR3 loop spans 11 amino acids. CDR1 is DFQATT and CDR2 is SNEGSKA in the germline V gene (reference sequence). V shed 4 bases and J shed 4 bases, with 7 bases lying between them.

This chain links TRBV7-9 with TRBJ2-1, with 7 bases identical to TRBD1. Germline assignment: CDR1 SEHNR and CDR2 FQNEAQ (reference sequence). The J segment lost 9 bases and the V segment lost 5 bases, leaving 4 bases of the junction unmatched. This CDR3 has 12 residues. This CDR3 is CASSQDRVEQFF. In DNA, the CDR3 is TGTGCCAGCAGCCAAGACAGGGTTGAGCAGTTCTTC.

The chain recombines TRBV19 with TRBJ1-5; 8 bases are a match to TRBD1. This CDR3 has 15 amino acids. Trimming at V came to 5 bases and at J to 5 bases, leaving 8 bases not matched to a gene. Germline lookup yields CDR1 LNHDA and CDR2 SQIVND (reference sequence). The CDR3 region has the DNA TGTGCCAGTAGTTGGACAGGGAGTAGGGATCAGCCCCAGCATTTT. Translated, it gives CASSWTGSRDQPQHF.

This clone is a singleton in its sample. The chain joins TRBV9 to TRBJ2-7, with TRBD2 as a possible D gene (6 bases). The germline CDR1 and CDR2 sequences are SGDLS and YYNGEE. The length of the CDR3 is 14 residues. V lost 4 bases to trimming and J lost 3 bases, with 14 bases between them. The DNA for the CDR3 is TGTGCCAGCAGCTCCCCGGAGGGAAACTACGAGCAGTACTTC. Amino acid sequence: CASSSPEGNYEQYF.